This section outlines one T cell receptor beta chain sequence together with its context. The data derive from a study of shared clonotypes between healthy human individuals. Trimming stripped 2 bases from V and 4 bases from J, with 9 bases between. Germline values: CDR1 SNHLY, CDR2 FYNNEI. This CDR3 has 14 amino acids. Produced via immunoSEQ multiplex PCR; TCRdb's table is partial and in-frame only. Of 2,100,000 or so clones listed, about 94% are singletons. V usage is TRBV2 and J usage is TRBJ2-1, with D possibly TRBD1 on 6 matching bases. The specimen sequenced was naive CD4+ T cells sorted from blood. Subset here: CD45RA+ positively selected. This receptor was taken from a man younger than 35 in good health. CDR3 sequence reads: CASSEIRGYNEQFF. The CDR3 DNA is TGTGCCAGCAGTGAAATCAGGGGTTACAATGAGCAGTTCTTC.